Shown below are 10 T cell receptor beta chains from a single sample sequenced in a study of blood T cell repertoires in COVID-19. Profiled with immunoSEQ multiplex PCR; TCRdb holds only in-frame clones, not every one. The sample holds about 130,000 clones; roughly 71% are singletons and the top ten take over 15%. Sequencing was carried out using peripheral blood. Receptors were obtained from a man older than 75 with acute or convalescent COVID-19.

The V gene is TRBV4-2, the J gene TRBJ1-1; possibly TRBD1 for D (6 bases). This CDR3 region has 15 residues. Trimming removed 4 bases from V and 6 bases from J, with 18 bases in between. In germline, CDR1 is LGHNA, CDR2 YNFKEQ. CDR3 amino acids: CASSLNSQGLPEAFF. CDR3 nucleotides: TGTGCCAGCAGCCTCAACTCGCAGGGGTTGCCTGAAGCTTTCTTT.

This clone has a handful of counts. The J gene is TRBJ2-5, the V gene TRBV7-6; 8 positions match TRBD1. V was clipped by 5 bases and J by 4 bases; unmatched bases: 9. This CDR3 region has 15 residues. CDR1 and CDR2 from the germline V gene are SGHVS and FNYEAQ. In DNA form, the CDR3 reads TGTGCCAGCAGCCCCGGACAGGGCCCAGGAGAGACCCAGTACTTC. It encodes CASSPGQGPGETQYF.

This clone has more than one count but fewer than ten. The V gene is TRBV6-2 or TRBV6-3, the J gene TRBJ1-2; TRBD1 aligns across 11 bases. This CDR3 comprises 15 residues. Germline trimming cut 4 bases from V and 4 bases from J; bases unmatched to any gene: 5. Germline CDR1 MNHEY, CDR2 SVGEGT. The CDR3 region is CASSWRDRGIYGYTF. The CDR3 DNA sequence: TGTGCCAGCAGTTGGCGGGACAGGGGGATCTATGGCTACACCTTC.

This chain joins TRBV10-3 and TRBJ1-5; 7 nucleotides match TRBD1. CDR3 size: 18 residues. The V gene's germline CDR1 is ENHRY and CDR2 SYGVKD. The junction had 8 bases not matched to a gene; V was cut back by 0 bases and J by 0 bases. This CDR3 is CAISESRQGPNSNQPQHF. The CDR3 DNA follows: TGTGCCATCAGTGAGTCGAGACAGGGACCGAATAGCAATCAGCCCCAGCATTTT.

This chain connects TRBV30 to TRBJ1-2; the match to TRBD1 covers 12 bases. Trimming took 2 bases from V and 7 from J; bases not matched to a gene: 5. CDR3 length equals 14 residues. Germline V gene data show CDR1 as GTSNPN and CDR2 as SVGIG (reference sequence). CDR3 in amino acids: CAWSPGDRGLGYTF. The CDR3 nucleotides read TGTGCCTGGAGTCCAGGGGACAGGGGGCTTGGCTACACCTTC.

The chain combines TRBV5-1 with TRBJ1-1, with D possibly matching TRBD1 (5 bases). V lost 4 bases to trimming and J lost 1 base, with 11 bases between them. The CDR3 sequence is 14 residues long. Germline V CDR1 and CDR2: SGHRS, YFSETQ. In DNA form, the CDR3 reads TGCGCCAGCAGCCTTCGAACAGGGAACACTGAAGCTTTCTTT. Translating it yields CASSLRTGNTEAFF.

The CDR3 sequence: CASRRQVSTDTQYF. CDR3 DNA: TGTGCCAGCAGGCGACAGGTTAGCACAGATACGCAGTATTTT. This sequence joins TRBV6-5 and TRBJ2-3, with TRBD1 as a possible D gene (6 bases). Germline V gene lookup returns CDR1 MNHEY and CDR2 SVGAGI. This CDR3 has 14 amino acids. V was cut by 6 bases and J by 0 bases, with 10 bases left in between.

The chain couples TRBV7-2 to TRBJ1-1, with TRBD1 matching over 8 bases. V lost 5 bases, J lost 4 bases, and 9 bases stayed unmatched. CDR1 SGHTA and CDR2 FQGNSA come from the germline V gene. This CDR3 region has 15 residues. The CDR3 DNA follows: TGTGCCAGCAGCCCGGACAGGGACGGGAGCACTGAAGCTTTCTTT. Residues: CASSPDRDGSTEAFF.

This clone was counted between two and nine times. This CDR3 reads CASSNPGQGEAGELFF. CDR3 DNA sequence: TGTGCCAGCAGCAACCCGGGACAGGGGGAGGCCGGGGAGCTGTTTTTT. The chain has TRBV2 and TRBJ2-2; 11 bases match TRBD1. This CDR3 comprises 16 residues. Unmatched junction bases numbered 9, after V lost 6 bases and J lost 6 bases. From germline, CDR1 is SNHLY and CDR2 FYNNEI.

DNA of the CDR3: TGTGCCAGCAGCCAAACCCGGGCAGGGGGCGGACAGCCCCAGCATTTT. Amino acids: CASSQTRAGGGQPQHF. The chain links TRBV4-2 to TRBJ1-5; 8 nucleotides agree with TRBD1. This CDR3 has 16 residues. Germline V lookup: CDR1 LGHNA, CDR2 YNFKEQ. The V gene end was trimmed by 2 bases and the J gene end by 7 bases; junction bases not matched to a gene: 10.